These T cell receptor beta chains were read from a single sample in a study of blood T cell repertoires in COVID-19. Clones were read by immunoSEQ multiplex PCR, and TCRdb kept only the in-frame ones, dropping some. This sample has under 150,000 clones, with over 75% found just once. The sample consisted of peripheral blood. The receptors here all came from a woman in her 70s who had recovered from COVID-19. CDR3s include the opening cysteine and the closing phenylalanine or tryptophan. Each record gives: J gene, V gene, D gene, clone size, CDR3 DNA, CDR3 protein. A D gene is named only where the DNA matches it firmly. Size tells how often a clone was seen (once, few, many) or the class of an expanded clone, and some rows leave it out.

J: TRBJ2-1; V: TRBV14; D: NA; size: NA; DNA: TGTGCCAGCAGCCCCCGGCCATCTAGCTCCTACAATGAGCAGTTCTTC; CDR3: CASSPRPSSSYNEQFF
J: TRBJ1-5; V: TRBV7-2; D: NA; size: NA; DNA: TGTGCCAGCAGCTTATGGGGCGGACGCAATCAGCCCCAGCATTTT; CDR3: CASSLWGGRNQPQHF
J: TRBJ1-2; V: TRBV10-3; D: TRBD1; size: NA; DNA: TGTGCCATCAATGGACAGGGGGCCTATGGCTACACCTTC; CDR3: CAINGQGAYGYTF
J: TRBJ1-1; V: TRBV7-3; D: TRBD1; size: once; DNA: TGTGCCAGCAGCTTAAGGGACAGGATCACTGAAGCTTTCTTT; CDR3: CASSLRDRITEAFF
J: TRBJ2-7; V: TRBV28; D: NA; size: NA; DNA: TGTGCCAGCAGTCCGCTCCCGGACGGGAGCTCCTACGAGCAGTACTTC; CDR3: CASSPLPDGSSYEQYF
J: TRBJ2-3; V: TRBV5-6; D: NA; size: NA; DNA: TGTGCCAGCACTTCCGCAGGCACCACAGATACGCAGTATTTT; CDR3: CASTSAGTTDTQYF
J: TRBJ2-5; V: TRBV7-2; D: NA; size: NA; DNA: TGTGCCAGCAGCCCCCGGTGGTCCCAAGAGACCCAGTACTTC; CDR3: CASSPRWSQETQYF
J: TRBJ2-1; V: TRBV7-2; D: TRBD2; size: NA; DNA: TGTGCCAGCAGCCTGAGGATCACGACTAGCGCCACGGGTGAGCAGTTCTTC; CDR3: CASSLRITTSATGEQFF
J: TRBJ2-7; V: TRBV28; D: TRBD2; size: NA; DNA: TGTGCCAGCAGGCCGACTAGCGGGAGAGGATACGAGCAGTACTTC; CDR3: CASRPTSGRGYEQYF
J: TRBJ2-2; V: TRBV19; D: TRBD2; size: NA; DNA: TGTGCCAGTAGAGAGCGGGAGAACACCGGGGAGCTGTTTTTT; CDR3: CASRERENTGELFF
J: TRBJ1-1; V: TRBV5-1; D: NA; size: NA; DNA: TGCGCCAGCAGCTTGGTAGGGACTAGGACCACTGAAGCTTTCTTT; CDR3: CASSLVGTRTTEAFF
J: TRBJ2-5; V: TRBV5-1; D: TRBD2; size: NA; DNA: TGCGCCAGCAGCTCAGGGACTAGCCTTCAAGAGACCCAGTACTTC; CDR3: CASSSGTSLQETQYF
J: TRBJ1-4; V: TRBV5-6; D: TRBD1; size: NA; DNA: TGTGCCAGCAGCTTGGGGGTGGGACAGGGCCGTCCCGAAAAACTGTTTTTT; CDR3: CASSLGVGQGRPEKLFF
J: TRBJ2-5; V: TRBV18; D: NA; size: NA; DNA: TGTGCCAGCTCACTGGGCCGCAACCAAGAGACCCAGTACTTC; CDR3: CASSLGRNQETQYF
J: TRBJ2-3; V: TRBV7-2; D: NA; size: NA; DNA: TGTGCCAGCAGCTTTCCGGGAACAGATACGCAGTATTTT; CDR3: CASSFPGTDTQYF
J: TRBJ1-2; V: TRBV6-6; D: TRBD1; size: NA; DNA: TGTGCCAGCGCCCCCGGGACAGGAATTTATGGCTACACCTTC; CDR3: CASAPGTGIYGYTF
J: TRBJ1-1; V: TRBV7-3; D: NA; size: NA; DNA: TGTGCCAGCAGCTTAATAGCCGGGATATCTGAAGCTTTCTTT; CDR3: CASSLIAGISEAFF
J: TRBJ2-7; V: TRBV9; D: TRBD2; size: NA; DNA: TGTGCCAGCAGCCCTGAGGTAGCGGGCTTCTCCTACGAGCAGTACTTC; CDR3: CASSPEVAGFSYEQYF
J: TRBJ1-6; V: TRBV7-8; D: NA; size: NA; DNA: TGTGCCAGCAGCTTACTCGGCAGGGGTACCTCCTATAATTCACCCCTCCACTTT; CDR3: CASSLLGRGTSYNSPLHF
J: TRBJ2-3; V: TRBV4-2; D: TRBD2; size: NA; DNA: TGTGCCAGCAGCCAAGTTAGTAGTTCGCGGGGGGCAGAAGATACGCAGTATTTT; CDR3: CASSQVSSSRGAEDTQYF
J: TRBJ1-2; V: TRBV2; D: NA; size: NA; DNA: TGTGCCAGCAGCCTCGAACTTAACTATGGCTACACCTTC; CDR3: CASSLELNYGYTF
J: TRBJ1-1; V: TRBV5-4; D: NA; size: NA; DNA: TGTGCCAGCAGCTTCGGGGGGGCTGGCACTGAAGCTTTCTTT; CDR3: CASSFGGAGTEAFF
J: TRBJ2-7; V: TRBV28; D: NA; size: NA; DNA: TGTGCCAGCGGGAGCTCCTACGAGCAGTACTTC; CDR3: CASGSSYEQYF
J: TRBJ1-6; V: TRBV15; D: NA; size: few; DNA: TGTGCCACCAGCAGAGATTCACAGTTCTCCTATAATTCACCCCTCCACTTT; CDR3: CATSRDSQFSYNSPLHF
J: TRBJ2-5; V: TRBV10-3; D: NA; size: NA; DNA: TGTGCCATCAGTGACTCAGTTTCCCCTGTGTCCCAGTACTTC; CDR3: CAISDSVSPVSQYF
J: TRBJ2-1; V: TRBV20-1; D: NA; size: once; DNA: TGCAGTGCTAGTAGGCGAGGCAATGAGCAGTTCTTC; CDR3: CSASRRGNEQFF
J: TRBJ1-6; V: TRBV9; D: TRBD1; size: NA; DNA: TGTGCCAGCAGCGCAACAGGGGTGGAAAGTTCACCCCTCCACTTT; CDR3: CASSATGVESSPLHF
J: TRBJ1-5; V: TRBV30; D: NA; size: NA; DNA: TGTGCCTGGAGTGGGGGGGGCAATCAGCCCCAGCATTTT; CDR3: CAWSGGGNQPQHF
J: TRBJ2-5; V: TRBV6-2/TRBV6-3; D: TRBD2; size: NA; DNA: TGTGCCAGCAGTTCCATCGGGACTAGCGGGGGGAATCAGGAGACCCAGTACTTC; CDR3: CASSSIGTSGGNQETQYF
J: TRBJ2-7; V: TRBV7-9; D: TRBD1; size: NA; DNA: TGTGCCAGCAGCTTGGGACAGGGGCCCTCCTACGAGCAGTACTTC; CDR3: CASSLGQGPSYEQYF
J: TRBJ2-2; V: TRBV18; D: TRBD2; size: NA; DNA: TGTGCCAGCTCACCAAACCTAGCGGGGGTCAACGGGGAGCTGTTTTTT; CDR3: CASSPNLAGVNGELFF
J: TRBJ1-4; V: TRBV30; D: NA; size: NA; DNA: TGTGCCTGGACCGGGGGTACTAATGAAAAACTGTTTTTT; CDR3: CAWTGGTNEKLFF
J: TRBJ2-7; V: TRBV7-2; D: TRBD1; size: NA; DNA: TGTGCCAGCAGCTCGGACAGGGTAACGGTTGAGCAGTACTTC; CDR3: CASSSDRVTVEQYF
J: TRBJ2-3; V: TRBV12-3/TRBV12-4; D: TRBD2; size: NA; DNA: TGTGCCAGCAGCGGTAGCGGGACAGATACGCAGTATTTT; CDR3: CASSGSGTDTQYF
J: TRBJ2-3; V: TRBV5-1; D: TRBD2; size: NA; DNA: TGCGCCAGCAGCTTGGTGTCTAGCGGGGTTCCTTTCACAGATACGCAGTATTTT; CDR3: CASSLVSSGVPFTDTQYF
J: TRBJ1-1; V: TRBV11-1; D: NA; size: NA; DNA: TGTGCCAGCAGCTTACCAGGAAGCATGAACACTGAAGCTTTCTTT; CDR3: CASSLPGSMNTEAFF
J: TRBJ2-2; V: TRBV5-4; D: TRBD2; size: NA; DNA: TGTGCCAGCAGCCGGACTAGCCAGGGCACCGGGGAGCTGTTTTTT; CDR3: CASSRTSQGTGELFF
J: TRBJ2-5; V: TRBV2; D: NA; size: NA; DNA: TGTGCCAGCAGTCCGACAGGAGAGACCCAGTACTTC; CDR3: CASSPTGETQYF
J: TRBJ1-3; V: TRBV2; D: NA; size: NA; DNA: TGTGCCAGCCCTTGGTCCCGAGAGGACTCTGGAAACACCATATATTTT; CDR3: CASPWSREDSGNTIYF
J: TRBJ2-3; V: TRBV9; D: TRBD2; size: once; DNA: TGTGCCAGCAGCGACCGGGACCCGGGGAGGGCAGATACGCAGTATTTT; CDR3: CASSDRDPGRADTQYF
J: TRBJ2-7; V: TRBV7-2; D: TRBD2; size: NA; DNA: TGTGCCAGCAGCCAAGACGGACTAGCGGGAGGCTTCCCCTACGAGCAGTACTTC; CDR3: CASSQDGLAGGFPYEQYF
J: TRBJ1-3; V: TRBV18; D: NA; size: NA; DNA: TGTGCCAGCAATGTGGCCGCTGGAAACACCATATATTTT; CDR3: CASNVAAGNTIYF
J: TRBJ2-2; V: TRBV3-1/TRBV3-2; D: NA; size: NA; DNA: TGTGCCAGCAGCGCCCGCACGGCGAACACCGGGGAGCTGTTTTTT; CDR3: CASSARTANTGELFF
J: TRBJ2-1; V: TRBV27; D: NA; size: NA; DNA: TGTGCCAGCAGTTTCCTCAGCTACAATGAGCAGTTCTTC; CDR3: CASSFLSYNEQFF
J: TRBJ2-3; V: TRBV5-1; D: NA; size: NA; DNA: TGCGCCAGCAGCTGGGTATCTCAGGTAATAGATACGCAGTATTTT; CDR3: CASSWVSQVIDTQYF
J: TRBJ2-7; V: TRBV2; D: TRBD1; size: NA; DNA: TGTGCCAGCAGTTTGGACAGGGTCGTCGACGAGCAGTACTTC; CDR3: CASSLDRVVDEQYF
J: TRBJ2-3; V: TRBV6-5; D: TRBD2; size: once; DNA: TGTGCCAGCAGAGCCCTTAGCGGGAGCACAGATACGCAGTATTTT; CDR3: CASRALSGSTDTQYF
J: TRBJ2-2; V: TRBV29-1; D: NA; size: NA; DNA: TGCAGCGTTGAAGTCCCTAGAAACCGGGGGGAGCTGTTTTTT; CDR3: CSVEVPRNRGELFF
J: TRBJ2-2; V: TRBV9; D: NA; size: NA; DNA: TGTGCCAGCAGCGTAGCTCAGACTTTCGCGAACACCGGGGAGCTGTTTTTT; CDR3: CASSVAQTFANTGELFF
J: TRBJ1-4; V: TRBV7-9; D: NA; size: NA; DNA: TGTGCCAGCAGCTCTTTAGTACGGGTGCCCGGTAATGAAAAACTGTTTTTT; CDR3: CASSSLVRVPGNEKLFF
J: TRBJ1-5; V: TRBV9; D: TRBD1; size: NA; DNA: TGTGCCAGCAGCGCCGAGGGGGCTGGTTATCAGCCCCAGCATTTT; CDR3: CASSAEGAGYQPQHF
J: TRBJ1-1; V: TRBV30; D: NA; size: NA; DNA: TGTGCCTGGAGTGGGGGGCGGCTTGAAGCTTTCTTT; CDR3: CAWSGGRLEAFF
J: TRBJ1-2; V: TRBV28; D: NA; size: NA; DNA: TGTGCCAGCAGCCCTCCCAGGGGCAGAGGCTACACCTTC; CDR3: CASSPPRGRGYTF